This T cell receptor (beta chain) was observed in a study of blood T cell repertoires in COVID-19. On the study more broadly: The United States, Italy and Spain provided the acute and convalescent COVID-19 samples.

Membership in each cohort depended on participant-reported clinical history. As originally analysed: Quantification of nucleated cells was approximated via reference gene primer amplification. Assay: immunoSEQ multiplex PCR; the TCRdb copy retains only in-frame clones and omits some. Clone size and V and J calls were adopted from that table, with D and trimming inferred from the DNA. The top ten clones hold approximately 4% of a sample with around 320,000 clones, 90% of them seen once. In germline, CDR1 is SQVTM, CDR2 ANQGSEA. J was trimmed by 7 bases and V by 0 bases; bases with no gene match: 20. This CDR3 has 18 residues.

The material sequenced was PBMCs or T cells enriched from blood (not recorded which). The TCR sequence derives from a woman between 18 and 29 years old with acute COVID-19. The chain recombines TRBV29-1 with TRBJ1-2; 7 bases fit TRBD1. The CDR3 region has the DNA TGCAGCGTTGAAGATCCTGGGGCCGGGACAGCTTCCTCTATTGGCTACACCTTC. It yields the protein CSVEDPGAGTASSIGYTF.